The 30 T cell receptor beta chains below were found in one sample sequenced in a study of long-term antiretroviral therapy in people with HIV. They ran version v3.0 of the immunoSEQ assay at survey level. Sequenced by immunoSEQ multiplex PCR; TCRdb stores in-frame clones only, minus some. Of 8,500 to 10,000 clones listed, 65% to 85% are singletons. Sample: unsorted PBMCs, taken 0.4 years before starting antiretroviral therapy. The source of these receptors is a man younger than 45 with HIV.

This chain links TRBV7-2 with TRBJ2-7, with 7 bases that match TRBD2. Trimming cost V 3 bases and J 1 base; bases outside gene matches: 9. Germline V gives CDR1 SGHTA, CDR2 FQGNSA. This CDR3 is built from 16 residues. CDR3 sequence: CASSFDGTTASYEQYF. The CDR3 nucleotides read TGTGCCAGCAGCTTCGACGGGACTACCGCATCCTACGAGCAGTACTTC.

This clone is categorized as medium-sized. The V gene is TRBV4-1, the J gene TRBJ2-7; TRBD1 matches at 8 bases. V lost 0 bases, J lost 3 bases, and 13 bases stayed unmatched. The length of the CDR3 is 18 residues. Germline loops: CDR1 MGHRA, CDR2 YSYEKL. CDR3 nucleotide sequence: TGCGCCAGCAGCCAAGATGAGGGCAGGGGGCTTTTTTTCTACGAGCAGTACTTC. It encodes CASSQDEGRGLFFYEQYF.

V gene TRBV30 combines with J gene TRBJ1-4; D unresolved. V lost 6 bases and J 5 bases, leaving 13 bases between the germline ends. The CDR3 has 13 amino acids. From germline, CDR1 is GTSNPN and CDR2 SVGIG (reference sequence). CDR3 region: CACSAGRNEKLFF. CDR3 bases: TGTGCCTGCTCAGCTGGGCGGAATGAAAAACTGTTTTTT. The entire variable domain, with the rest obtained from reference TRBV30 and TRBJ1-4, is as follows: SQTIHQWPATLVQPVGSPLSLECTVEGTSNPNLYWYRQAAGRGLQLLFYSVGIGQISSEVPQNLSASRPQDRQFILSSKKLLLSDSGFYLCACSAGRNEKLFFGSGTQLSVL.

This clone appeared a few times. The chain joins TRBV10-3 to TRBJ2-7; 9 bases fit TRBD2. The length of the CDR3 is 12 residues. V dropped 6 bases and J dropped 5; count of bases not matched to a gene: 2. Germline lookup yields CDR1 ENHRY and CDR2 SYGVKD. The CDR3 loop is CAIRTSGDEQYF. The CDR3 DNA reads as TGTGCCATCAGGACTAGCGGTGACGAGCAGTACTTC.

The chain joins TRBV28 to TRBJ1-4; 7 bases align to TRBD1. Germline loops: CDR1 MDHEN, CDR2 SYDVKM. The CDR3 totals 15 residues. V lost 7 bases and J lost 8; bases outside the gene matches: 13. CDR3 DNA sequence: TGTGCCAGCATCGATAGGGGGCAGGTGTTAGAAAAACTGTTTTTT. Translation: CASIDRGQVLEKLFF.

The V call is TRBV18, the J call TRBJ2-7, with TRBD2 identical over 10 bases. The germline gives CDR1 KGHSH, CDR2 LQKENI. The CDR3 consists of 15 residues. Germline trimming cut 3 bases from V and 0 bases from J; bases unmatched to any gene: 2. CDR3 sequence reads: CASSPGLASSYEQYF. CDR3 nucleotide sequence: TGTGCCAGCTCACCGGGACTAGCGAGCTCCTACGAGCAGTACTTC.

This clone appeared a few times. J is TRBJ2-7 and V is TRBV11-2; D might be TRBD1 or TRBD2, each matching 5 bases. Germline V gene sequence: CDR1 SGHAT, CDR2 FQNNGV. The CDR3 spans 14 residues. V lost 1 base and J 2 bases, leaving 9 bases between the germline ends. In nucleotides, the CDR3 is TGTGCCAGCAGCTTAGGTCAGGGAGCCTACGAGCAGTACTTC. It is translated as CASSLGQGAYEQYF.

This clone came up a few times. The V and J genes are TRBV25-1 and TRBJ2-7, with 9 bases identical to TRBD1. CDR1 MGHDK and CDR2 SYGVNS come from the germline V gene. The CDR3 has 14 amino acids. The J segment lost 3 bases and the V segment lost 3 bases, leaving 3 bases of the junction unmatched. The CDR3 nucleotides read TGTGCCAGCAGTGAGGGGACAGGGATCTACGAGCAGTACTTC. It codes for CASSEGTGIYEQYF.

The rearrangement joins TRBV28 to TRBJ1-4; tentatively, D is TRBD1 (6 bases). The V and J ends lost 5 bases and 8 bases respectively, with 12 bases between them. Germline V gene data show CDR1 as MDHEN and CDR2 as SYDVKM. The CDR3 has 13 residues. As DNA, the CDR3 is TGTGCCAGCAGTCCACGGGGGCACGAAAAACTGTTTTTT. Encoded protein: CASSPRGHEKLFF.

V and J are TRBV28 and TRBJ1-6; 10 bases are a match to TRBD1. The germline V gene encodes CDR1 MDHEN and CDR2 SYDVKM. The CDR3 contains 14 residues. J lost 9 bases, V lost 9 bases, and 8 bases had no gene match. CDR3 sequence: CASLIGTGVSPLHF. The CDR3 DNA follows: TGTGCCAGTTTGATCGGGACAGGGGTTTCACCCCTCCACTTT.

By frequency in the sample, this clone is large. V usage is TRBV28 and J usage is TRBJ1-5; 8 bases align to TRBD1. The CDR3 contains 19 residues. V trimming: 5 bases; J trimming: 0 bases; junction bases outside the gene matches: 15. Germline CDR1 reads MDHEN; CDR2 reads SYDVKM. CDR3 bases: TGTGCCAGCAGTACCCCGTCAGGGGGCCCTGTCTATAGCAATCAGCCCCAGCATTTT. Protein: CASSTPSGGPVYSNQPQHF.

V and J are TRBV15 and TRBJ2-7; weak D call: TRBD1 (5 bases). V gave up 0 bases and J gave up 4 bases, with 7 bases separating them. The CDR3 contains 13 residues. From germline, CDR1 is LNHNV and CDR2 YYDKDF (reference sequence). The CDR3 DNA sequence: TGTGCCACCAGCAGAGAGAGACAGTACGAGCAGTACTTC. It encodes CATSRERQYEQYF.

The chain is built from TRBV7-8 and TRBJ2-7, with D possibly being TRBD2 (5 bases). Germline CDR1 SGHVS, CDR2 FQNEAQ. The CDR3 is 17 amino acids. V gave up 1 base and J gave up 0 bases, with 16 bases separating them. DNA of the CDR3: TGTGCCAGCAGCTTAGTAGCGTGGACTTCCAACTCCTACGAGCAGTACTTC. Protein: CASSLVAWTSNSYEQYF.

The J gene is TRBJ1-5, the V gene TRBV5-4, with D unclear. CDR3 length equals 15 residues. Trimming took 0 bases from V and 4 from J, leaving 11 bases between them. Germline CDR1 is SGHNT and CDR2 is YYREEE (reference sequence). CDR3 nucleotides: TGTGCCAGCAGCTTGGCAGGATTTGAGAATCAGCCCCAGCATTTT. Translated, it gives CASSLAGFENQPQHF.

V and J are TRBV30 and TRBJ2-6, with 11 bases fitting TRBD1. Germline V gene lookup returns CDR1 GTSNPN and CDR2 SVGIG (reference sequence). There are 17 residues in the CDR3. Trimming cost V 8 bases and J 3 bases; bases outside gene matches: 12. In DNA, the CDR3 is TGTGCCGTGTCCAGGACAGGGGGCGCGGGTGGGGCCAACGTCCTGACTTTC. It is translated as CAVSRTGGAGGANVLTF.

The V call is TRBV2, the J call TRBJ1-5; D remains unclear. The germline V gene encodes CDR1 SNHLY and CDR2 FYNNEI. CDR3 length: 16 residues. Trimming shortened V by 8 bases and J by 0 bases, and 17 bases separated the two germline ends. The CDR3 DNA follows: TGTGCCAGCGTCGATAGACCCCCCTATAGCAATCAGCCCCAGCATTTT. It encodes CASVDRPPYSNQPQHF.

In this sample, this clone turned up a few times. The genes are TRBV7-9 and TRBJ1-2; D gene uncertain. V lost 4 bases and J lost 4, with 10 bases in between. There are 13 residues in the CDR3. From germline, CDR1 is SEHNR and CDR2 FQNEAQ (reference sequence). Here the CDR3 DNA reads TGTGCCAGCAGCTATGGAAAGACCTATGGCTACACCTTC. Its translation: CASSYGKTYGYTF.

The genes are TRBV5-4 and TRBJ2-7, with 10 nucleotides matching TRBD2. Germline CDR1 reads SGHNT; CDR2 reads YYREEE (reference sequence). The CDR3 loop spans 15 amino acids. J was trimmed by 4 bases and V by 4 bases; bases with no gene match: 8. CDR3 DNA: TGTGCCAGCAGCCCGGGGGGGACTAGCGTTTACGAGCAGTACTTC. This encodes CASSPGGTSVYEQYF. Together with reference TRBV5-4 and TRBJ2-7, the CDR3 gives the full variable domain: ETGVTQSPTHLIKTRGQQVTLRCSSQSGHNTVSWYQQALGQGPQFIFQYYREEENGRGNFPPRFSGLQFPNYSSELNVNALELDDSALYLCASSPGGTSVYEQYFGPGTRLTVT.

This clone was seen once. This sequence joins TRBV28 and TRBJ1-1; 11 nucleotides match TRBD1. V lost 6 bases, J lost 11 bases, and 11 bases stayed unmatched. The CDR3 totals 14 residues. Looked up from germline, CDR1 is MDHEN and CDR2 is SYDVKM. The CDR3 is CASRGQGVVFEAFF. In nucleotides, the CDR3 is TGTGCCAGCAGGGGACAGGGGGTAGTCTTTGAGGCTTTCTTT.

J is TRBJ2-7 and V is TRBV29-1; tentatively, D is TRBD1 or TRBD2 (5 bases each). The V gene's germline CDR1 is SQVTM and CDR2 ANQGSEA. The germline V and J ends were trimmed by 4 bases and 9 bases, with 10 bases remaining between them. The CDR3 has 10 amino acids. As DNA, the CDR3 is TGCAGCGTTGGGGGGACGCGGCAGTACTTC. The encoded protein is CSVGGTRQYF.

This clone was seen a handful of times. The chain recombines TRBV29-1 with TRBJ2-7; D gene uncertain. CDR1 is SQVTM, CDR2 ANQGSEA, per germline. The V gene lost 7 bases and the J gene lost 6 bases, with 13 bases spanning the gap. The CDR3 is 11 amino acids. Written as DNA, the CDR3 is TGCAGCGCCGTTGTCGCATCCGAGCAGTACTTC. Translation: CSAVVASEQYF.

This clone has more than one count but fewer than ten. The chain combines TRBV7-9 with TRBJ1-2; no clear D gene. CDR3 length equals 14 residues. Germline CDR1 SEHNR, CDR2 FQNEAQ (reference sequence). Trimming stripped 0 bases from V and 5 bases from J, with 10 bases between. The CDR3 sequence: CASSLAQSGYGYTF. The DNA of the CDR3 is TGTGCCAGCAGCTTAGCCCAGTCTGGGTATGGCTACACCTTC. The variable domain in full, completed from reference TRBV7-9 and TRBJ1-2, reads DTGVSQNPRHKITKRGQNVTFRCDPISEHNRLYWYRQTLGQGPEFLTYFQNEAQLEKSRLLSDRFSAERPKGSFSTLEIQRTEQGDSAMYLCASSLAQSGYGYTFGSGTRLTVV.

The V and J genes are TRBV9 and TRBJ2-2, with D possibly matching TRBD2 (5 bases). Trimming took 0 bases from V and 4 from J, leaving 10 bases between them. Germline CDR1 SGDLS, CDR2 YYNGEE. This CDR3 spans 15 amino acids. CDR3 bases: TGTGCCAGCAGCGTAGTGCTAGCCCCCACCGGGGAGCTGTTTTTT. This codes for CASSVVLAPTGELFF.

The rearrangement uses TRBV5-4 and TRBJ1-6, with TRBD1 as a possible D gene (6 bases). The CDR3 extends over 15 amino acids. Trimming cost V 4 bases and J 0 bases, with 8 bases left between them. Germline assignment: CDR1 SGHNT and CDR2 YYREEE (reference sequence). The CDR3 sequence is CASSQDSSYNSPLHF. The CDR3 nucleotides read TGTGCCAGCAGCCAGGACAGCTCCTATAATTCACCCCTCCACTTT.

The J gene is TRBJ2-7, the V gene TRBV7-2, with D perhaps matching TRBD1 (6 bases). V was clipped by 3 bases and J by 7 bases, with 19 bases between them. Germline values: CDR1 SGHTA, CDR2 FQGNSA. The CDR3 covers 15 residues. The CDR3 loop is CASSLRVGRGWEQYF. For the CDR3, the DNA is TGTGCCAGCAGCTTGAGGGTGGGCAGGGGCTGGGAGCAGTACTTC.

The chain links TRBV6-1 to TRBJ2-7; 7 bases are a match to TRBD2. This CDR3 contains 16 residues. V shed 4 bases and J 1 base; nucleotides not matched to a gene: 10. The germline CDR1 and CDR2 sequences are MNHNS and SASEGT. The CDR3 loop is CASSVLDGGISYEQYF. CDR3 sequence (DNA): TGTGCCAGCAGTGTCCTGGACGGGGGGATATCCTACGAGCAGTACTTC.

CDR3 sequence: CASSEGRPDRNSPLHF. The CDR3 DNA reads as TGTGCCAGCAGTGAGGGGCGGCCGGACCGGAATTCACCCCTCCACTTT. This chain uses TRBV2 with TRBJ1-6, with D possibly TRBD1 on 5 matching bases. Germline-derived CDR1 and CDR2 are SNHLY and FYNNEI. V dropped 3 bases and J dropped 7 bases, with 16 bases sitting between them. CDR3 length: 16 amino acids.

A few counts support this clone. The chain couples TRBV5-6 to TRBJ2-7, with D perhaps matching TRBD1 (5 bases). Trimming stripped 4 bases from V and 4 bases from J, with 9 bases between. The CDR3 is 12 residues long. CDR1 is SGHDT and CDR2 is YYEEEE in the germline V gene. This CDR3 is CASSVQEYEQYF. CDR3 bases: TGTGCCAGCAGCGTACAGGAATACGAGCAGTACTTC.

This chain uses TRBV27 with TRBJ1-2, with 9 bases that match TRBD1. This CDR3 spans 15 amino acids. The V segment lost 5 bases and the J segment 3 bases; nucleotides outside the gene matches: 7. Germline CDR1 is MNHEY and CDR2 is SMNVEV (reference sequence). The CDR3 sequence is CASSLSGQGYYGYTF. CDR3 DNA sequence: TGTGCCAGCAGTCTCTCGGGACAGGGCTACTATGGCTACACCTTC.

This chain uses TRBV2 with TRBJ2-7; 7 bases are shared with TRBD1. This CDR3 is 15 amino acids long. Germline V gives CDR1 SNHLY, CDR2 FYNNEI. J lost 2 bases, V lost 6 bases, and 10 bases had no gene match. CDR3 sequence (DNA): TGTGCCAGCAGGTCAGACAGGGCGGGTCCCTACGAGCAGTACTTC. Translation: CASRSDRAGPYEQYF.